This T cell receptor (beta chain) derives from a study of cytomegalovirus exposure and HLA in healthy donors. Per the germline V gene, CDR1 is MDHEN and CDR2 is SYDVKM. V lost 6 bases to trimming and J lost 2 bases; unmatched junction nucleotides: 6. This CDR3 is 15 amino acids long. A multiplex PCR was run with 60 Vbeta primers and 13 Jbeta primers. Generated by immunoSEQ multiplex PCR, the TCRdb table keeps only in-frame clones and is missing some. The sample lists some 150,000 clones; approximately 85% were seen once. The sequencing input was PBMCs. The gene calls are TRBV28 and TRBJ2-5, with 10 bases lining up with TRBD2. The receptor's source is a man over 45 in good health and CMV-seropositive. CDR3: CASSRLAGAQETQYF. CDR3 coding DNA: TGTGCCAGCAGCCGCCTAGCGGGGGCTCAAGAGACCCAGTACTTC.